The 15 T cell receptor beta chains below come from one sample, sequenced in a study of blood T cells in healthy people across ages. With a J-beta primer mix and a sample-barcoded 5' primer, a second PCR ran 7 to 11 cycles. TCRdb fed the 5' RACE reads into MiXCR, producing one record per CDR3 protein. This table has about 1,800,000 distinct CDR3 sequences, 28% appearing once. What was sequenced was blood. The origin of the receptors is a woman younger than 45 in good health.

Of note for this clonotype: Being one base from a much bigger clone, this may be a read error. The chain is built from TRBV24-1 and TRBJ2-4; tentatively, D is TRBD2 (6 bases). CDR3 size: 13 residues. Trimming shortened V by 9 bases and J by 13 bases, and 21 bases separated the two germline ends. Germline assignment: CDR1 KGHDR and CDR2 SFDVKD. In DNA, the CDR3 is TGTGCCACCCGGGAGAGACCCAACAATGAACAGTACTTC. Translated, it gives CATRERPNNEQYF.

This clonotype was seen ten or more times. In DNA form, the CDR3 reads TGTGCCAGCAGTCCCGGGGGGACCTATAATTCACCCCTCCACTTT. Encoded protein: CASSPGGTYNSPLHF. The chain uses TRBV12-3 or TRBV12-4 and TRBJ1-6, with D perhaps TRBD1 (5 bases). V was shortened by 5 bases and J by 2 bases, with 10 bases between the two germline ends. The CDR3 sequence is 15 residues long.

The chain has TRBV6-2 or TRBV6-3 and TRBJ2-1, with 10 bases identical to TRBD2. The CDR3 runs to 23 residues. Losses at the gene ends were 6 bases for V and 0 bases for J; bases not matched to a gene: 26. Germline V gene sequence: CDR1 MNHEY, CDR2 SVGEGT. CDR3 nucleotide sequence: TGTGCCAGCAGATCTGATTCTGGCCTCCTTCGGACTAGCGGACCATTCTCCTACAATGAGCAGTTCTTC. Protein product: CASRSDSGLLRTSGPFSYNEQFF.

This clonotype has only a few counts. The chain employs TRBV27 and TRBJ1-1; the D gene is possibly TRBD1 (5 bases). The CDR3 contains 14 residues. Germline values: CDR1 MNHEY, CDR2 SMNVEV (reference sequence). Trimming left V 3 bases short and J 8 bases short, with 16 bases between. CDR3 bases: TGTGCCAGCAGTTTCCTCCCGGGGACGGACGAAGCTTTCTTT. It translates to CASSFLPGTDEAFF.

A few counts support this clonotype. The CDR3 sequence: CASSGTGFETQYF. CDR3 DNA sequence: TGTGCCAGCAGTGGGACAGGGTTTGAGACCCAGTACTTC. The chain uses TRBV2 and TRBJ2-5, with TRBD1 matching over 8 bases. The ends lost 4 bases at V and 5 bases at J; junction bases unmatched: 3. Germline loops: CDR1 SNHLY, CDR2 FYNNEI. This CDR3 comprises 13 residues.

This clonotype was observed at least ten times. The chain joins TRBV20-1 to TRBJ2-7; 9 nucleotides match TRBD1. V shed 5 bases, J shed 2 bases, and the junction held 10 bases outside the gene matches. The germline CDR1 and CDR2 sequences are DFQATT and SNEGSKA (reference sequence). This CDR3 is 15 amino acids long. Here the CDR3 reads CSAGAPGTGTYEQYF. CDR3 coding DNA: TGCAGTGCTGGGGCTCCCGGGACAGGGACCTACGAGCAGTACTTC.

Concerning this clonotype itself: At one boundary the junction diverges from the germline segment, which might be a read error. The rearrangement uses TRBV7-2 and TRBJ1-1; 7 positions agree with TRBD1. The germline CDR1 and CDR2 sequences are SGHTA and FQGNSA. The CDR3 has 18 amino acids. The CDR3 nucleotides read TGTGCCAGCAGCTCAACAGGGGTACGGTGGATGAGGAATACTGAAGCCTTCTTT. Residues: CASSSTGVRWMRNTEAFF.

This chain connects TRBV9 to TRBJ1-5; D ambiguous. This CDR3 has 15 amino acids. V was pared by 4 bases and J by 6 bases, with 17 bases between. Germline-derived CDR1 and CDR2 are SGDLS and YYNGEE. CDR3 sequence: CASSTEKETGQPQHF. The CDR3 DNA sequence: TGTGCCAGCAGCACAGAAAAAGAAACGGGTCAGCCCCAGCATTTT.

This rearrangement joins TRBV6-6 to TRBJ2-3; no clear D gene. Germline assignment: CDR1 MNHNY and CDR2 SVGAGI (reference sequence). The germline V and J ends were trimmed by 5 bases and 9 bases, with 15 bases remaining between them. This CDR3 has 13 residues. The CDR3, as DNA: TGTGCCAGCAGTCTCCTGACCTGGGTAACGCAGTATTTT. Encoded protein: CASSLLTWVTQYF.

This clonotype was picked up a small number of times. The V call is TRBV28, the J call TRBJ1-6; TRBD1 aligns across 7 bases. The CDR3 sequence is 14 residues long. The junction had 4 bases not matched to a gene; V was cut back by 6 bases and J by 5 bases. Germline CDR1 reads MDHEN; CDR2 reads SYDVKM. CDR3 DNA sequence: TGTGCCAGCAGGCCCGGGACAGATAATTCACCCCTCCACTTT. Amino acids: CASRPGTDNSPLHF.

V usage is TRBV11-2 and J usage is TRBJ2-4, with TRBD1 as a possible D gene (6 bases). TRBJ2-7 explains the end of the DNA better; the J call may be wrong. Germline V gives CDR1 SGHAT, CDR2 FQNNGV. The CDR3 consists of 15 residues. CDR3 in amino acids: CASSLVAVRGAEQYF. The CDR3 DNA reads TGTGCCAGCAGCTTGGTTGCGGTCAGGGGAGCCGAGCAGTACTTC.

The chain carries TRBV12-3 or TRBV12-4 and TRBJ2-1; D is undetermined. This CDR3 spans 13 amino acids. V dropped 8 bases and J dropped 3 bases, with 11 bases sitting between them. CDR3 region: CASQDGFYNEQFF. The CDR3 nucleotides read TGTGCCAGCCAAGACGGATTCTACAATGAGCAGTTCTTC.

The V and J genes are TRBV12-3 or TRBV12-4 and TRBJ2-3; 12 bases fit TRBD1. V shed 5 bases and J 4 bases; nucleotides not matched to a gene: 10. The CDR3 has 17 residues. The CDR3 bases are TGTGCCAGCAGTAGATTCGGGACAGGGGGCGCCCCAGATACGCAGTATTTT. It encodes CASSRFGTGGAPDTQYF.

The table lists this clonotype with a few counts. The junction departs from the called germline gene at one end, perhaps through a read error. J is TRBJ2-3 and V is TRBV5-1; 9 nucleotides agree with TRBD2. Germline V lookup: CDR1 SGHRS, CDR2 YFSETQ. The CDR3 is made up of 15 amino acids. The CDR3 here is CASRLAGDGTDTQYF. CDR3 in DNA: TGCGCCAGCCGCTTAGCGGGAGATGGGACAGATACGCAGTATTTT.

J is TRBJ2-1 and V is TRBV24-1; 7 bases line up with TRBD1. This CDR3 has 12 residues. The germline CDR1 and CDR2 sequences are KGHDR and SFDVKD. Trimming at V came to 3 bases and at J to 11 bases, leaving 3 bases not matched to a gene. The CDR3 coding sequence is TGTGCCACCAGTGATCCGGACAGGCAGCAGTTCTTC. Protein: CATSDPDRQQFF.